What follows describes a single T cell receptor (beta chain). Its antigen remains unidentified. A single record per CDR3 protein comes from TCRdb applying MiXCR to the RT-PCR reads. The repertoire consists of 500,000 to 750,000 distinct CDR3 sequences, with around 15% occurring once and the leading ten covering 11%. Germline lookup yields CDR1 LGHDT and CDR2 YNNKEL (reference sequence). The length of the CDR3 is 16 residues. V gave up 11 bases and J gave up 0 bases; unmatched junction bases: 7. This entry belongs to a study of response to subunit inactivated influenza vaccine. Study-level findings and limits: That few new T cells are recruited by each seasonal influenza vaccination was the authors' suggestion.

The sequence derives from a man aged 50-60 years who received an inactivated influenza vaccine. V gene TRBV3-1 combines with J gene TRBJ2-6, with 10 bases lining up with TRBD1. Specimen: PBMCs from blood, collected 11 to 12 days after vaccination. Here the CDR3 reads CAAATGGNSGANVLTF. In DNA form, the CDR3 reads TGTGCCGCGGCGACAGGGGGCAACTCTGGGGCCAACGTCCTGACTTTC.